This record covers a single T cell receptor beta chain. What antigen it recognizes has not been identified. No much larger clonotype is one base removed from it; base qualities were not supplied. The CDR3, cysteine through phenylalanine, is 13 amino acids long. Only CDR3 DNA is held: 39 bases, read in frame from base 1. Taken from the germline V gene, the CDR1 and CDR2 loops are MNHEY and SVGEGT. V sheds 6 bases and J sheds 2 bases, leaving 8 bases between their ends. This specimen comes from a study of T-cell memory formation after mild COVID-19 (dated by TCRdb to the early 2020s). With regard to the full study: Most TCR sequence clusters were specific to one of the two donors. The cohort comprised two young, previously healthy adult volunteers, one female and one male. In a couple of donors, T-cell clones that expanded and contracted after mild COVID-19 were followed by sequencing TCRalpha and TCRbeta repertoires longitudinally. What the research found in general, with its limitations: Clones contracting from day 15 to 85 had balanced CD4/CD8 phenotypes, while a second wave expanding from day 15 to 37 was biased towards CD4+. Contracting CD4+ clones turned up mainly in the CM and EM memory subsets, whereas EMRA was where CD8+ clones were enriched. The second-wave clones that peaked on day 37 were not confirmed to be SARS-CoV-2 specific. The detection of some responding clones in pre-infection memory suggests that pre-existing cross-reactive memory T cells joined the SARS-CoV-2 response. The study covered only a couple of mild cases, and larger cohorts including severe cases with pre-infection samples were considered necessary.

Data came from an Illumina NovaSeq 6000. cDNA libraries for TCRalpha and TCRbeta were prepared by 5'RACE using constant-segment primers, with sample barcodes and unique molecular identifiers added. RNA was extracted from every sample with Trizol reagent. The libraries were amplified in two PCR steps, and the second step added a second sample barcode and Illumina TruSeq adapters. Libraries were sequenced on an Illumina NovaSeq with 2 x 150 bp paired-end reads. Regarding the original processing steps: Reads were demultiplexed and collapsed into UMI-guided consensus sequences with migec v1.2.7. With mixcr v2.1.11, UMI consensuses were aligned to TRA and TRB V and J templates and assembled into clonotypes. Clonotypes were classified as expanded or contracted when called significant by both edgeR and NoisET, with noise models trained on biological replicates. edgeR calls used a false discovery rate-adjusted p below 0.01 and a log2 fold-change threshold of 1. As an exploratory analysis of dynamics, PCA with hierarchical clustering was applied to max-normalized trajectories of the 1000 most abundant clonotypes. Each responding clone was given a CD4 or CD8 phenotype based on the CD4+ and CD8+ repertoires, which had been sequenced separately. TCRdb itself trimmed the public reads at Q25 with fastp, ran MiXCR and retained productive beta chains. Identical CDR3 protein sequences are pooled into one entry, listed with their most common genes and DNA. These V and J calls originate from TCRdb's pipeline instead of the authors' own analysis. The sample data list about 280,000 distinct CDR3 sequences, and less than 9.5% of these were observed just once. Jointly, the top ten make up under 25% of the sample.

Ficoll-Paque density gradient centrifugation was used to isolate PBMCs. This TCR came from a man in his late teens or twenties who had mild COVID-19 (a few samples of this study predate the infection). The sample titles of this study are shuffled in the database, so cell type and time point are left out; the donor was told from shared clones. The chain is made from TRBV6-2 or TRBV6-3 and TRBJ2-1; the D segment could be TRBD2, given 5 matching bases. The material sequenced was PBMCs or a T cell subset sorted from them (not recorded which). Here is the DNA: TGTGCCAGCAGACTAGAGGCCTACAATGAGCAGTTCTTC. This sequence encodes CASRLEAYNEQFF.